This TCR beta chain derives from a study of cytomegalovirus exposure and HLA in healthy donors. Trimming removed 4 bases from V and 2 bases from J; junction bases left unmatched: 3. The CDR3 has 14 residues. Germline lookup yields CDR1 LNHNV and CDR2 YYDKDF (reference sequence). The PCR employed 60 Vbeta primers together with 13 Jbeta primers. Assay: immunoSEQ multiplex PCR; the TCRdb copy retains only in-frame clones and omits some. Of 200,000 or so clones in the sample, more than 60% were seen once. Sequences were obtained from PBMCs. The chain recombines TRBV15 with TRBJ2-7, with 9 bases aligning to TRBD2. The source is a woman aged 25 to 39 in good health and CMV-seropositive. As DNA, the CDR3 is TGTGCCACCAGCACCAGACTAGCGGCCTACGAGCAGTACTTC. Protein: CATSTRLAAYEQYF. The full variable domain, in which reference TRBV15 and TRBJ2-7 provide the parts outside the CDR3, is DAMVIQNPRYQVTQFGKPVTLSCSQTLNHNVMYWYQQKSSQAPKLLFHYYDKDFNNEADTPDNFQSRRPNTSFCFLDIRSPGLGDTAMYLCATSTRLAAYEQYFGPGTRLTVT.